The rows below give T cell receptor beta chains drawn from one sample of a study of shared clonotypes between healthy human individuals. Sequencing was performed with immunoSEQ multiplex PCR; in TCRdb, only in-frame clones are kept and a portion is missing. There are hundreds of thousands of clones in the sample; roughly 72% occur only once, and 1.5% to 2% lies in the top ten. The source material was memory CD4+ T cells sorted from blood. Source of these receptors: a woman aged 25 to 39 in good health. The CDR3 runs from the conserved cysteine through the conserved F or W. The order of the fields is clone size, J gene, V gene, D gene, CDR3 protein, CDR3 DNA. The D gene is left open where the match is weak. Clone sizes are given selectively: once, few, many, or a class where the clone is expanded.

size: few
J: TRBJ1-4
V: TRBV28
D: TRBD1
CDR3: CASSLRGQGVNEKLFF
DNA: TGTGCCAGCAGTTTACGAGGACAGGGCGTTAATGAAAAACTGTTTTTT

size: -
J: TRBJ2-7
V: TRBV11-2
D: -
CDR3: CASSANGVMNEQYF
DNA: TGTGCCAGCAGCGCGAATGGGGTGATGAACGAGCAGTACTTC

size: -
J: TRBJ1-1
V: TRBV2
D: -
CDR3: CASSKETGNTEAFF
DNA: TGTGCCAGCAGTAAAGAGACAGGGAACACTGAAGCTTTCTTT

size: -
J: TRBJ2-1
V: TRBV7-8
D: -
CDR3: CASSSDWGTLAGGEQFF
DNA: TGTGCCAGCAGCTCCGATTGGGGGACCCTAGCCGGGGGTGAGCAGTTCTTC

size: -
J: TRBJ2-7
V: TRBV2
D: TRBD2
CDR3: CASISSGVPYEQYF
DNA: TGTGCCAGCATTTCTAGCGGGGTACCCTACGAGCAGTACTTC

size: once
J: TRBJ2-7
V: TRBV19
D: TRBD1
CDR3: CATKPTGGWYEQYF
DNA: TGTGCCACCAAACCTACAGGGGGCTGGTACGAGCAGTACTTC

size: few
J: TRBJ1-1
V: TRBV4-1
D: -
CDR3: CASSQEVGTGRTEAFF
DNA: TGCGCCAGCAGCCAAGAAGTGGGAACAGGGAGAACTGAAGCTTTCTTT

size: once
J: TRBJ2-2
V: TRBV5-1
D: -
CDR3: CASSLAGEELFF
DNA: TGCGCCAGCAGCTTGGCCGGGGAGGAGCTGTTTTTT

size: -
J: TRBJ2-2
V: TRBV5-1
D: -
CDR3: CASSFGGPGELFF
DNA: TGCGCCAGCAGCTTTGGGGGGCCGGGGGAGCTGTTTTTT

size: -
J: TRBJ1-2
V: TRBV6-1
D: -
CDR3: CASSEGAGLYGYTF
DNA: TGTGCCAGCAGTGAGGGGGCGGGACTCTATGGCTACACCTTC

size: -
J: TRBJ1-1
V: TRBV21-1
D: -
CDR3: CASSKDTVTEAFF
DNA: TGTGCCAGCAGCAAAGACACGGTAACTGAAGCTTTCTTT

size: -
J: TRBJ2-3
V: TRBV10-3
D: -
CDR3: CAITRGGSSDTDTQYF
DNA: TGTGCCATCACGCGGGGCGGGTCTAGCGACACAGATACGCAGTATTTT

size: few
J: TRBJ2-7
V: TRBV19
D: -
CDR3: CASSIGATYEQYF
DNA: TGTGCCAGTAGTATAGGGGCCACCTACGAGCAGTACTTC

size: -
J: TRBJ2-2
V: TRBV9
D: TRBD1
CDR3: CASSPRGRGHTGELFF
DNA: TGTGCCAGCAGCCCCCGGGGCAGGGGGCACACCGGGGAGCTGTTTTTT

size: -
J: TRBJ1-4
V: TRBV6-5
D: -
CDR3: CASSYGGGAEKLFF
DNA: TGTGCCAGCAGTTACGGAGGTGGGGCCGAAAAACTGTTTTTT

size: -
J: TRBJ2-1
V: TRBV7-9
D: TRBD2
CDR3: CASSLGDYYNEQFF
DNA: TGTGCCAGCAGCTTAGGGGACTACTACAATGAGCAGTTCTTC

size: -
J: TRBJ2-3
V: TRBV2
D: -
CDR3: CASSALASRTDTQYF
DNA: TGTGCCAGCAGTGCCCTAGCGAGCCGCACAGATACGCAGTATTTT

size: -
J: TRBJ2-7
V: TRBV5-5
D: -
CDR3: CASSFSGKGEQYF
DNA: TGTGCCAGCAGCTTCTCGGGGAAGGGCGAGCAGTACTTC

size: -
J: TRBJ2-2
V: TRBV5-1
D: -
CDR3: CASSSGTPDGELFF
DNA: TGCGCCAGCAGCTCCGGGACGCCGGACGGGGAGCTGTTTTTT

size: -
J: TRBJ1-5
V: TRBV27
D: -
CDR3: CASSPGWGHQPQHF
DNA: TGTGCCAGCAGCCCCGGTTGGGGGCACCAGCCCCAGCATTTT

size: -
J: TRBJ1-1
V: TRBV15
D: TRBD1
CDR3: CATSILQGERRAFF
DNA: TGTGCCACCAGTATCCTACAGGGGGAGCGTCGAGCTTTCTTT

size: -
J: TRBJ2-2
V: TRBV14
D: TRBD2
CDR3: CASSHRLAGVNGELFF
DNA: TGTGCCAGCAGCCATCGACTAGCGGGAGTGAACGGGGAGCTGTTTTTT

size: -
J: TRBJ2-5
V: TRBV4-1
D: -
CDR3: CASSQVEMVETQYF
DNA: TGCGCCAGCAGCCAAGTGGAGATGGTTGAGACCCAGTACTTC

size: -
J: TRBJ2-7
V: TRBV4-2
D: TRBD1
CDR3: CASSPSTGGSSYEQYF
DNA: TGTGCCAGCAGCCCTAGTACAGGGGGCAGTAGCTACGAGCAGTACTTC

size: few
J: TRBJ1-4
V: TRBV28
D: TRBD1
CDR3: CASSSLQGRFGNEKLFF
DNA: TGTGCCAGCAGTTCCTTACAGGGGAGGTTCGGTAATGAAAAACTGTTTTTT

size: -
J: TRBJ2-7
V: TRBV27
D: -
CDR3: CASSFNGPNYEQYF
DNA: TGTGCCAGCAGTTTTAACGGACCTAATTACGAGCAGTACTTC

size: few
J: TRBJ2-1
V: TRBV4-2
D: TRBD2
CDR3: CASSQSTSGYNEQFF
DNA: TGTGCCAGCAGCCAATCGACTAGCGGGTACAATGAGCAGTTCTTC

size: -
J: TRBJ2-4
V: TRBV7-9
D: TRBD2
CDR3: CASSLAPTLAGLAKNIQYF
DNA: TGTGCCAGCAGCTTAGCGCCCACCTTAGCGGGATTAGCCAAAAACATTCAGTACTTC

size: -
J: TRBJ1-1
V: TRBV6-5
D: TRBD1
CDR3: CASSYTGQGGGTEAFF
DNA: TGTGCCAGCAGTTACACGGGACAGGGAGGGGGCACTGAAGCTTTCTTT

size: -
J: TRBJ2-7
V: TRBV28
D: -
CDR3: CASFDSTYEQYF
DNA: TGTGCCAGTTTCGACAGCACCTACGAGCAGTACTTC

size: few
J: TRBJ2-5
V: TRBV7-7
D: TRBD1
CDR3: CASSRDSQETQYF
DNA: TGTGCCAGCAGCCGGGACAGCCAAGAGACCCAGTACTTC

size: -
J: TRBJ1-1
V: TRBV27
D: -
CDR3: CASSLHGGVTEAFF
DNA: TGTGCCAGCAGTTTACACGGGGGCGTCACTGAAGCTTTCTTT

size: -
J: TRBJ2-7
V: TRBV28
D: TRBD2
CDR3: CASRPSGRGYEQYF
DNA: TGTGCCAGCAGGCCTAGCGGGAGAGGATACGAGCAGTACTTC

size: many
J: TRBJ1-2
V: TRBV19
D: TRBD1
CDR3: CASTGSGTGPYGYTF
DNA: TGTGCCAGTACCGGGAGTGGGACAGGGCCCTATGGCTACACCTTC

size: -
J: TRBJ1-1
V: TRBV18
D: TRBD1
CDR3: CASSGQGRGNTEAFF
DNA: TGTGCCAGCTCAGGACAGGGTCGAGGGAACACTGAAGCTTTCTTT

size: -
J: TRBJ2-5
V: TRBV2
D: -
CDR3: CASSTIGRETQYF
DNA: TGTGCCAGCAGTACAATTGGACGGGAGACCCAGTACTTC

size: many
J: TRBJ1-2
V: TRBV29-1
D: -
CDR3: CSVADSNYGYTF
DNA: TGCAGCGTTGCCGATTCTAACTATGGCTACACCTTC

size: few
J: TRBJ2-1
V: TRBV6-6
D: -
CDR3: CASSPRSYNEQFF
DNA: TGTGCCAGCAGTCCACGCTCCTACAATGAGCAGTTCTTC

size: -
J: TRBJ2-1
V: TRBV7-3
D: -
CDR3: CASSLNLDNEQFF
DNA: TGTGCCAGCAGCTTAAACCTAGACAATGAGCAGTTCTTC

size: -
J: TRBJ1-3
V: TRBV6-6
D: -
CDR3: CASSYNAHSGNTIYF
DNA: TGTGCCAGCAGTTATAACGCTCACTCTGGAAACACCATATATTTT

size: once
J: TRBJ1-5
V: TRBV6-1
D: -
CDR3: CASSEVGPGNNQPQHF
DNA: TGTGCCAGCAGTGAAGTTGGGCCAGGCAACAATCAGCCCCAGCATTTT

size: -
J: TRBJ2-1
V: TRBV5-1
D: -
CDR3: CASSLATSSYNEQFF
DNA: TGCGCCAGCAGCTTGGCCACCAGCTCCTACAATGAGCAGTTCTTC

size: -
J: TRBJ1-1
V: TRBV6-5
D: -
CDR3: CASSTVGTEAFF
DNA: TGTGCCAGCAGTACGGTGGGGACTGAAGCTTTCTTT

size: -
J: TRBJ1-1
V: TRBV29-1
D: -
CDR3: CSASTGMNTEAFF
DNA: TGCAGCGCCTCGACAGGCATGAACACTGAAGCTTTCTTT

size: -
J: TRBJ2-7
V: TRBV2
D: TRBD2
CDR3: CASSTSGSRTYEQYF
DNA: TGTGCCAGCAGTACTAGCGGGAGTAGAACCTACGAGCAGTACTTC

size: -
J: TRBJ2-1
V: TRBV28
D: -
CDR3: CASSLLDKKYNEQFF
DNA: TGTGCCAGCAGTTTGTTGGACAAAAAATACAATGAGCAGTTCTTC

size: -
J: TRBJ2-1
V: TRBV6-5
D: TRBD2
CDR3: CASSGLADNNEQFF
DNA: TGTGCCAGCAGCGGACTAGCGGACAACAATGAGCAGTTCTTC